The rows below give T cell receptor beta chains drawn from one sample of a study of blood T cell repertoires in COVID-19. Sequencing was performed with immunoSEQ multiplex PCR; in TCRdb, only in-frame clones are kept and a portion is missing. The top ten clones hold under 20% of a sample with about 76,000 clones, more than 80% of them seen once. Source material: peripheral blood. All receptors come from an older woman with acute or convalescent COVID-19. The CDR3 runs from the conserved cysteine through the conserved F or W. The D gene is left open where the match is weak. The size field is filled for only some rows; it gives once, few, many or a size class.

size	length	D	J	V	DNA	CDR3
once	16	TRBD1	TRBJ1-2	TRBV6-1	TGTGCCAGCAGTGTACAGGGGGTGACTACTAACTATGGCTACACCTTC	CASSVQGVTTNYGYTF
NA	14	NA	TRBJ2-5	TRBV5-1	TGCGCCAGCAGCTCTTATGGACAGAGAGAGACCCAGTACTTC	CASSSYGQRETQYF
NA	17	TRBD1	TRBJ2-5	TRBV6-6	TGTGCCAGCACTCGATGGGGGAGACAGGGAAACCAAGAGACCCAGTACTTC	CASTRWGRQGNQETQYF
NA	16	TRBD2	TRBJ2-5	TRBV28	TGTGCCAGCACGGGGGGGACTAGCGGGGCCCACGAGACCCAGTACTTC	CASTGGTSGAHETQYF
NA	14	TRBD1	TRBJ1-1	TRBV7-8	TGTGCCAGCAGCTCCCGACAGGGCGTCACTGAAGCTTTCTTT	CASSSRQGVTEAFF
NA	17	NA	TRBJ2-7	TRBV18	TGTGCCAGCTCACCCAACATTGGACAGTTGTTAATAGGCGAGCAGTACTTC	CASSPNIGQLLIGEQYF
NA	12	NA	TRBJ1-5	TRBV29-1	TGCAGCGTTGTACAGGGCAATCAGCCCCAGCATTTT	CSVVQGNQPQHF
NA	14	NA	TRBJ1-5	TRBV10-1	TGCGCCAGACAGGGCCTTGTGAGCAATCAGCCCCAGCATTTT	CARQGLVSNQPQHF
NA	14	TRBD2	TRBJ2-1	TRBV5-6	TGTGCCAGCAGCTTCGGGACTAGCGCCAATGAGCAGTTCTTC	CASSFGTSANEQFF
NA	15	TRBD1	TRBJ2-7	TRBV28	TGTGCCAGCAGTTCCCCGACAGGGGGCCTTTACGAGCAGTACTTC	CASSSPTGGLYEQYF
NA	15	TRBD2	TRBJ2-1	TRBV7-2	TGTGCCAGCAGCTTAGAATCGACTAGCCTCTATGAGCAGTTCTTC	CASSLESTSLYEQFF
NA	16	NA	TRBJ1-2	TRBV30	TGTGCCTGGAGTGTAAGCGAGGGTCCTGCTAACTATGGCTACACCTTC	CAWSVSEGPANYGYTF
NA	15	TRBD2	TRBJ2-1	TRBV7-2	TGTGCCAGCAGCTCCTTAGCGGGGGTTTACAATGAGCAGTTCTTC	CASSSLAGVYNEQFF
NA	15	TRBD2	TRBJ2-1	TRBV7-2	TGTGCCAGCAGCTTAGGACTAGCGGGGTGGAATGAGCAGTTCTTC	CASSLGLAGWNEQFF
NA	14	NA	TRBJ1-2	TRBV4-1	TGCGCCAGCAGCCAAGAAGAACTGGACTATGGCTACACCTTC	CASSQEELDYGYTF
NA	14	TRBD1	TRBJ1-2	TRBV7-9	TGTGCCAGCAGCTTAGGACAGGGGGCAGATGGCTACACCTTC	CASSLGQGADGYTF
NA	11	TRBD1	TRBJ1-2	TRBV6-2/TRBV6-3	TGTGCCAGCAGTTGGACAGGGGGCTACACCTTC	CASSWTGGYTF
once	14	TRBD1	TRBJ2-3	TRBV5-1	TGCGCCAGCAGCTTGGGACAGGGGGGCGATACGCAGTATTTT	CASSLGQGGDTQYF
NA	15	TRBD1	TRBJ1-2	TRBV29-1	TGCAGCGTTGAGAGGGACAGTAAGCGAGGGTATGGCTACACCTTC	CSVERDSKRGYGYTF
NA	14	NA	TRBJ2-3	TRBV5-1	TGCGCCAGCAGCTTGGTGGCAGGCCCAGATACGCAGTATTTT	CASSLVAGPDTQYF
NA	14	NA	TRBJ2-1	TRBV4-1	TGCGCCAGCAGCCAAGAGCTGGGGAGCAATGAGCAGTTCTTC	CASSQELGSNEQFF
few	15	NA	TRBJ2-7	TRBV28	TGTGCCAGCAGTTTCACAGGGTTTAAACGCTACGAGCAGTACTTC	CASSFTGFKRYEQYF
NA	14	NA	TRBJ1-2	TRBV2	TGTGCCAGCAGCGACCCCAGGCTTTTCTATGGCTACACCTTC	CASSDPRLFYGYTF
NA	17	NA	TRBJ1-3	TRBV19	TGTGCCAGTAGTATGAAGAACAGCTTGATCTCTGGAAACACCATATATTTT	CASSMKNSLISGNTIYF
NA	19	NA	TRBJ1-5	TRBV4-1	TGCGCCAGCAGCCAAGATCCCCCGGGACAATATAGGATCAATCAGCCCCAGCATTTT	CASSQDPPGQYRINQPQHF
NA	14	TRBD1	TRBJ1-6	TRBV5-4	TGTGCCAGCAGCCATTTACAGGGGAATTCACCCCTCCACTTT	CASSHLQGNSPLHF
NA	12	NA	TRBJ2-3	TRBV28	TGTGCCAGCATGGAGGGCACAGATACGCAGTATTTT	CASMEGTDTQYF
NA	16	NA	TRBJ2-7	TRBV6-2/TRBV6-3	TGTGCCAGCAGTCGCGGACAGGACTACTCCTCCTACGAGCAGTACTTC	CASSRGQDYSSYEQYF
NA	16	NA	TRBJ2-2	TRBV11-3	TGTGCCAGCAGCCTACGGGGGACGGCGAACACCGGGGAGCTGTTTTTT	CASSLRGTANTGELFF
NA	14	TRBD1	TRBJ1-1	TRBV19	TGTGCCAGTAGTACACAGGGGGCAGCCACTGAAGCTTTCTTT	CASSTQGAATEAFF
NA	15	TRBD2	TRBJ2-3	TRBV7-9	TGTGCCAGCAGCTTTTCTTGGGGGGGAGAAGATACGCAGTATTTT	CASSFSWGGEDTQYF
NA	13	NA	TRBJ1-4	TRBV29-1	TGCAGCGTTGCGCAGGGTCCTAATGAAAAACTGTTTTTT	CSVAQGPNEKLFF
NA	13	NA	TRBJ1-1	TRBV29-1	TGCAGTACTTTACAGGGTCGGTCCACTGAAGCTTTCTTT	CSTLQGRSTEAFF
NA	14	NA	TRBJ1-1	TRBV5-5	TGTGCCAGCAGAATAGTCGGGGGGAACACTGAAGCTTTCTTT	CASRIVGGNTEAFF
few	10	NA	TRBJ2-1	TRBV2	TGTGCCAGCAGCCTGAATGAGCAGTTCTTC	CASSLNEQFF
NA	14	TRBD1	TRBJ1-2	TRBV18	TGTGCCAGCTCACCAAACAGGGGCCGCTATGGCTACACCTTC	CASSPNRGRYGYTF
NA	14	NA	TRBJ1-2	TRBV3-1/TRBV3-2	TGTGCCAGCAGCCAAGTGGACACCGGGGGGGGCTACACCTTC	CASSQVDTGGGYTF
NA	13	NA	TRBJ1-5	TRBV5-1	TGCGCCAGCAGCCAGGGTGGGAATCAGCCCCAGCATTTT	CASSQGGNQPQHF
NA	11	NA	TRBJ2-5	TRBV7-9	TGTGCCAGCAGCGTGAGCGAGACCCAGTACTTC	CASSVSETQYF
few	14	TRBD1	TRBJ2-7	TRBV7-8	TGTGCCAGCCGGAGGGACAGGGGGCCCTACGAGCAGTACTTC	CASRRDRGPYEQYF